This TCR beta chain was identified during a study of identical twins. This clonotype was seen many times. What it binds is not known. A template switching step contributed a universal primer site, while unique molecular identifiers were present in the cDNA. TCRdb re-called the 5' RACE reads through MiXCR, storing one row per CDR3 protein. The sample includes more than 1.5 million distinct CDR3 sequences, under 35% of them seen just once. The study, taken as a whole, reports: In beta out-of-frame sequences, the excess sharing between twins was weaker.

Germline V gives CDR1 DFQATT, CDR2 SNEGSKA (reference sequence). The CDR3 runs 13 residues. The genes are TRBV20-1 and TRBJ2-5; D is perhaps TRBD2 (7 bases). The J call may be incorrect, as the DNA end agrees better with TRBJ2-7. What was sequenced was cord blood. This clonotype was sampled from a newborn girl in good health. The CDR3: CSALTLRGGEQYF. For the CDR3, the DNA is TGCAGTGCTCTCACCCTAAGGGGGGGCGAGCAGTACTTC.